The rows below give T cell receptor beta chains drawn from one sample of a study of yellow fever vaccine responses in identical twins. TCRdb analysed the RT-PCR reads with MiXCR anew, one entry per CDR3 protein. This sample has some 5,400 distinct CDR3 sequences; 86% occur once, and the top ten carry 3%. Sequencing was performed on T cells from blood (PBMCs), unsorted or a sorted subset (not recorded which), taken before or after yellow fever vaccination (not recorded which). These receptor sequences come from a woman younger than 35 who received the yellow fever vaccine. Each CDR3 is given with its conserved first and last residue. Fields, in order: J gene, D gene, V gene, CDR3 protein, CDR3 DNA. A D gene is named only where the DNA matches it firmly.

>TRBJ1-5|-|TRBV6-5
CASSSGTPNQPQHF
TGTGCCAGCAGTTCCGGGACACCGAATCAGCCCCAGCATTTT
>TRBJ1-6|-|TRBV6-2/TRBV6-3
CASSFAGANSPLHF
TGTGCCAGCAGTTTCGCAGGAGCGAATTCACCCCTCCACTTT
>TRBJ1-4|-|TRBV6-5
CASSYSGGTNEKLFF
TGTGCCAGCAGTTACTCGGGGGGAACTAATGAAAAACTGTTTTTT
>TRBJ2-4|TRBD1|TRBV28
CASSLLQGAAKNIQYF
TGTGCCAGCAGTTTACTACAGGGGGCAGCCAAAAACATTCAGTACTTC
>TRBJ1-2|-|TRBV10-3
CAITGGGYGYTF
TGTGCCATCACGGGCGGGGGCTATGGCTACACCTTC
>TRBJ2-3|TRBD2|TRBV12-3/TRBV12-4
CASSLDSGRWDTQYF
TGTGCCAGCAGTTTGGACAGCGGGAGGTGGGATACGCAGTATTTT
>TRBJ2-7|TRBD1|TRBV4-1
CASSFRDRASYEQYF
TGCGCCAGCAGCTTCCGGGACAGGGCATCCTACGAGCAGTACTTC
>TRBJ2-2|-|TRBV11-2
CASSLDGTGELFF
TGTGCCAGCAGCTTAGATGGCACCGGGGAGCTGTTTTTT
>TRBJ2-1|TRBD1|TRBV5-1
CASSPQGVKGNEQFF
TGCGCCAGCAGCCCGCAGGGGGTCAAGGGCAATGAGCAGTTCTTC
>TRBJ2-3|TRBD2|TRBV12-3/TRBV12-4
CASSSRPAGATDTQYF
TGTGCCAGCAGTTCCCGTCCAGCGGGGGCGACAGATACGCAGTATTTT
>TRBJ1-4|TRBD1|TRBV28
CASSLPSTGKEKLFF
TGTGCCAGCAGTTTACCCTCGACAGGGAAAGAAAAACTGTTTTTT
>TRBJ2-7|-|TRBV11-1
CASSLGGVNEQYF
TGTGCCAGCAGCTTAGGGGGGGTCAACGAGCAGTACTTC
>TRBJ2-7|-|TRBV14
CASSVTRSGSEQYF
TGTGCCAGCAGCGTGACCCGGAGTGGGAGCGAGCAGTACTTC
>TRBJ2-1|TRBD2|TRBV27
CATGGNRASGEQFF
TGTGCCACCGGGGGGAATAGAGCCTCGGGTGAGCAGTTCTTC